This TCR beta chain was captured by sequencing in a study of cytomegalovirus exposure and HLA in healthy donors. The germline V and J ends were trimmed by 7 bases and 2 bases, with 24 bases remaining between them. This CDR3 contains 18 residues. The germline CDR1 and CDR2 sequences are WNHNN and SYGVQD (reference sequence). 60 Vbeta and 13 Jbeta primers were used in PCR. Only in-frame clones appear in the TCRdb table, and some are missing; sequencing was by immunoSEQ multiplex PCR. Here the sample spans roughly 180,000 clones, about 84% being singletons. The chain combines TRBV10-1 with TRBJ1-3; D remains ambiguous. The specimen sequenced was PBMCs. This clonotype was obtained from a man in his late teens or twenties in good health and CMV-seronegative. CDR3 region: CASKSSSRATGAGNTIYF. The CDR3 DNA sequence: TGCGCCAGCAAATCTTCCTCAAGGGCAACCGGGGCTGGAAACACCATATATTTT.